The T cell receptor (beta chain) under discussion was sequenced for a study of blood T cell repertoires in COVID-19. Sequencing was performed with immunoSEQ multiplex PCR; in TCRdb, only in-frame clones are kept and a portion is missing. The sample holds around 460,000 clones, approximately 90% seen once. The sequence came from a man between 18 and 35 years old with COVID-19, enrolled during active disease. Specimen: peripheral blood.

The CDR3 reads CASSDGQGARDTQYF. In DNA form, the CDR3 reads TGTGCCAGCAGCGACGGACAGGGGGCTAGAGATACGCAGTATTTT. The chain has TRBV7-9 and TRBJ2-3; 11 bases map to TRBD1. CDR3 length equals 15 residues. Germline-derived CDR1 and CDR2 are SEHNR and FQNEAQ (reference sequence). V lost 5 bases, J lost 5 bases, and 6 bases stayed unmatched.